Below, 10 T cell receptor beta chains from the same sample are listed, as sequenced in a study of beta chain features in type 1 diabetes (dated by TCRdb to 2017 to 2018). Library generation was performed with the immunoSEQ multiplex PCR assay. The entire isolated RNA was reverse transcribed using the High Capacity cDNA Reverse Transcription Kit, and thus expressed TCRB transcripts were sequenced. The clones in this table, taken by TCRdb from immuneACCESS, are in-frame only. Not every clone is retained; where verified, under half of the shortfall comes from an unresolved V gene, and the cause of the rest is unknown. The sample includes 310,000 or so clones, with 6.5% to 10% observed a single time. The ten largest clones represent 0.44% of the sample. Input material: central memory CD4+ T cells from blood. These receptors all stem from a woman younger than 35 in good health.

As to this clone: Other DNA sequences in the sample encode the same CDR3. This chain links TRBV5-4 with TRBJ2-5; 11 bases fit TRBD1. Germline CDR1 and CDR2: SGHNT and YYREEE (reference sequence). The CDR3 runs 14 residues. V lost 4 bases and J lost 4; bases outside the gene matches: 3. DNA for the CDR3: TGTGCCAGCAGCCTGGACAGGGGGCGAGAGACCCAGTACTTC. Translated, it gives CASSLDRGRETQYF.

This clone was counted between two and nine times. The chain uses TRBV29-1 and TRBJ2-1; D tentatively reads TRBD1 or TRBD2 (5 bases each). Trimming took off 3 bases at V and 6 bases at J, with 12 bases between the two ends. The CDR3 extends over 13 amino acids. CDR1 is SQVTM, CDR2 ANQGSEA, per germline. This chain's CDR3 is CSVERERGNEQFF. CDR3 coding DNA: TGCAGCGTTGAGCGAGAGAGGGGCAATGAGCAGTTCTTC.

This clone was counted a few times. The chain employs TRBV6-6 and TRBJ2-1; D gene unclear. This CDR3 has 11 residues. The V end lost 6 bases, the J end lost 7 bases, and 7 bases lay between the germline ends. The germline V gene encodes CDR1 MNHNY and CDR2 SVGAGI (reference sequence). The CDR3: CASSRSNEQFF. The CDR3, as DNA: TGTGCCAGCAGCCGCTCGAATGAGCAGTTCTTC.

V and J are TRBV9 and TRBJ2-7, with D uncertain. V shed 0 bases and J shed 4 bases, with 8 bases lying between them. The CDR3 extends over 13 amino acids. Germline CDR1 is SGDLS and CDR2 is YYNGEE. The CDR3 DNA is TGTGCCAGCAGCGTAGTACCGCCGTACGAGCAGTACTTC. Its protein is CASSVVPPYEQYF.

This clone was counted between two and nine times. The chain uses TRBV4-1 and TRBJ2-1, with 8 bases aligning to TRBD2. Trimming at V came to 5 bases and at J to 0 bases, leaving 3 bases not matched to a gene. The CDR3 is 15 residues long. Looked up from germline, CDR1 is MGHRA and CDR2 is YSYEKL. CDR3 loop: CASSWGLVSYNEQFF. Here the CDR3 DNA reads TGCGCCAGCAGCTGGGGACTAGTCTCCTACAATGAGCAGTTCTTC.

This clone has just a few counts. This chain links TRBV28 with TRBJ2-3, with 7 bases lining up with TRBD2. The CDR3 contains 14 residues. Trimming at V came to 10 bases and at J to 0 bases, leaving 7 bases not matched to a gene. Looked up from germline, CDR1 is MDHEN and CDR2 is SYDVKM. The CDR3 region is CATASGASTDTQYF. CDR3 bases: TGTGCCACCGCAAGCGGGGCCAGCACAGATACGCAGTATTTT.

The chain combines TRBV14 with TRBJ2-5, with 7 positions matching TRBD1. Trimming cost V 4 bases and J 1 base; bases outside gene matches: 6. The CDR3 runs 15 residues. Looked up from germline, CDR1 is SGHDN and CDR2 is FVKESK. The CDR3, as DNA: TGTGCCAGCAGCCCCCGGGACAGTCCCCAAGAGACCCAGTACTTC. The encoded protein is CASSPRDSPQETQYF.

For the CDR3, the DNA is TGTGCCAGCAGCAAAGAGTTTCGAGGGAGGCGCTACGAGCAGTACTTC. Protein: CASSKEFRGRRYEQYF. The J gene is TRBJ2-7, the V gene TRBV21-1; the D call of TRBD2 is as the table states it, not checked on the DNA. TRBV21-1 is tagged as a pseudogene. This CDR3 is 16 amino acids long.

On this clone itself: Distinct nucleotide sequences in the sample also encode this CDR3. The chain links TRBV29-1 to TRBJ1-1, with 7 bases lining up with TRBD1. CDR3 length: 13 amino acids. Trimming cost V 7 bases and J 0 bases; bases outside gene matches: 5. Germline CDR1 SQVTM, CDR2 ANQGSEA. Written as DNA, the CDR3 is TGCAGCGCCACGGGACAGTTGAACACTGAAGCTTTCTTT. It yields the protein CSATGQLNTEAFF. The full variable domain, rest sourced from reference TRBV29-1 and TRBJ1-1, is SAVISQKPSRDICQRGTSLTIQCQVDSQVTMMFWYRQQPGQSLTLIATANQGSEATYESGFVIDKFPISRPNLTFSTLTVSNMSPEDSSIYLCSATGQLNTEAFFGQGTRLTVV.

This clone was seen a handful of times. V usage is TRBV6-5 and J usage is TRBJ2-1; tentatively, D is TRBD1 or TRBD2 (6 bases each). This CDR3 contains 16 residues. From germline, CDR1 is MNHEY and CDR2 SVGAGI. Trimming stripped 0 bases from V and 3 bases from J, with 12 bases between. The CDR3 region is CASSYSGGGFYNEQFF. Written as DNA, the CDR3 is TGTGCCAGCAGTTACTCAGGGGGAGGATTCTACAATGAGCAGTTCTTC.